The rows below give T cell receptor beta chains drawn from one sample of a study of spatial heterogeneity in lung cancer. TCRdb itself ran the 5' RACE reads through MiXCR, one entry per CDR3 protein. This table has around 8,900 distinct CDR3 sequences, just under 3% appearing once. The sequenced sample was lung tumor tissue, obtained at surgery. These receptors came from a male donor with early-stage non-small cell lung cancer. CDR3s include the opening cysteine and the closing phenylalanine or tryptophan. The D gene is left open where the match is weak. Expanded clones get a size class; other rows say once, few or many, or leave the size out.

cdr3_aa: CATRDRFEAFF
cdr3_nt: TGTGCCACCAGGGACAGGTTTGAAGCTTTCTTT
clone_size: many
j_call: TRBJ1-1
v_call: TRBV24-1
d_call: TRBD1

cdr3_aa: CASSPDGGGTDTQYF
cdr3_nt: TGTGCCAGCAGCCCCGACGGCGGGGGAACAGATACGCAGTATTTT
clone_size: medium-sized
j_call: TRBJ2-3
v_call: TRBV7-3
d_call: TRBD2

cdr3_aa: CSARDVAKNIQYF
cdr3_nt: TGCAGTGCTAGAGATGTGGCCAAAAACATTCAGTACTTC
clone_size: many
j_call: TRBJ2-4
v_call: TRBV20-1
d_call: .

cdr3_aa: CASRWGPRETQYF
cdr3_nt: TGTGCCAGCAGGTGGGGTCCTCGAGAGACCCAGTACTTC
clone_size: medium-sized
j_call: TRBJ2-5
v_call: TRBV28
d_call: .

cdr3_aa: CSARPPERNYGYTF
cdr3_nt: TGCAGTGCTAGGCCTCCGGAACGAAACTATGGCTACACCTTC
clone_size: many
j_call: TRBJ1-2
v_call: TRBV20-1
d_call: .

cdr3_aa: CASSLEQGIGLYF
cdr3_nt: TGCGCCAGCAGCTTGGAACAGGGAATCGGGCTGTACTTC
clone_size: few
j_call: TRBJ2-7
v_call: TRBV5-1
d_call: .

cdr3_aa: CSATSGGAVNEQFF
cdr3_nt: TGCAGTGCTACAAGCGGGGGGGCAGTCAATGAGCAGTTCTTC
clone_size: many
j_call: TRBJ2-1
v_call: TRBV20-1
d_call: TRBD2

cdr3_aa: CATEAAQTTDTQYF
cdr3_nt: TGTGCCACCGAAGCGGCTCAGACCACAGATACGCAGTATTTT
clone_size: many
j_call: TRBJ2-3
v_call: TRBV2
d_call: .

cdr3_aa: CASWTGEGPQHF
cdr3_nt: TGTGCCAGTTGGACAGGGGAAGGTCCCCAGCATTTT
clone_size: many
j_call: TRBJ1-5
v_call: TRBV19
d_call: TRBD1

cdr3_aa: CSPHRDSFEGGF
cdr3_nt: TGCAGTCCCCACCGGGACAGCTTCGAGGGTGGCTTC
clone_size: many
j_call: TRBJ2-7
v_call: TRBV20-1
d_call: TRBD1

cdr3_aa: CASSLDTAGTTDTQYF
cdr3_nt: TGCGCCAGCAGCTTGGATACAGCGGGAACCACAGATACGCAGTATTTT
clone_size: many
j_call: TRBJ2-3
v_call: TRBV5-1
d_call: TRBD2

cdr3_aa: CASRGSADTQYF
cdr3_nt: TGTGCCAGCAGGGGCTCCGCCGATACGCAGTATTTT
clone_size: many
j_call: TRBJ2-3
v_call: TRBV12-3/TRBV12-4
d_call: .

cdr3_aa: CASSLAAGQGAGELFF
cdr3_nt: TGTGCCAGCAGCTTAGCCGCGGGACAGGGCGCCGGGGAGCTGTTTTTT
clone_size: many
j_call: TRBJ2-2
v_call: TRBV7-6
d_call: TRBD1

cdr3_aa: CASSLLEGSYNEQFF
cdr3_nt: TGCGCCAGCAGCTTGCTGGAGGGGAGTTACAATGAGCAGTTCTTC
clone_size: many
j_call: TRBJ2-1
v_call: TRBV5-1
d_call: .

cdr3_aa: CASSSDRASHGYTF
cdr3_nt: TGTGCCAGCAGCTCGGACAGGGCGTCACATGGCTACACCTTC
clone_size: many
j_call: TRBJ1-2
v_call: TRBV12-3/TRBV12-4
d_call: TRBD1

cdr3_aa: CASSQSGTGFEQYF
cdr3_nt: TGTGCCAGCAGCCAATCTGGGACAGGGTTCGAGCAGTACTTC
clone_size: many
j_call: TRBJ2-7
v_call: TRBV14
d_call: TRBD1

cdr3_aa: CASSLLGPYTEAFF
cdr3_nt: TGTGCCAGCAGCTTGTTAGGGCCCTACACTGAAGCTTTCTTT
clone_size: many
j_call: TRBJ1-1
v_call: TRBV5-4
d_call: .

cdr3_aa: CASSSWAGTLSNQPQHF
cdr3_nt: TGTGCCAGCAGTTCGTGGGCCGGGACACTGAGCAATCAGCCCCAGCATTTT
clone_size: many
j_call: TRBJ1-5
v_call: TRBV28
d_call: .

cdr3_aa: CASSLDVNTEAFF
cdr3_nt: TGTGCCAGCAGCTTGGATGTTAACACTGAAGCTTTCTTT
clone_size: many
j_call: TRBJ1-1
v_call: TRBV7-9
d_call: .

cdr3_aa: CASSKDPPGRNYEQYF
cdr3_nt: TGTGCCAGCAGCAAAGATCCGCCCGGGCGAAACTACGAGCAGTACTTC
clone_size: many
j_call: TRBJ2-7
v_call: TRBV21-1
d_call: .

cdr3_aa: CASSIGTGPYEQYF
cdr3_nt: TGTGCCAGCAGTATTGGGACAGGTCCCTACGAGCAGTACTTC
clone_size: medium-sized
j_call: TRBJ2-7
v_call: TRBV12-3/TRBV12-4
d_call: TRBD1

cdr3_aa: CASSLASAGANVLTF
cdr3_nt: TGCGCCAGCAGCTTGGCTTCTGCTGGGGCCAACGTCCTGACTTTC
clone_size: medium-sized
j_call: TRBJ2-6
v_call: TRBV5-1
d_call: .

cdr3_aa: CAIRAGTGQGSNQPQHF
cdr3_nt: TGTGCCATCAGGGCCGGGACGGGCCAAGGGAGCAATCAGCCCCAGCATTTT
clone_size: many
j_call: TRBJ1-5
v_call: TRBV10-3
d_call: .

cdr3_aa: CASSLTPGQASSGANVLTF
cdr3_nt: TGTGCCAGCAGCTTAACTCCGGGACAGGCCTCCTCTGGGGCCAACGTCCTGACTTTC
clone_size: .
j_call: TRBJ2-6
v_call: TRBV5-6
d_call: TRBD1

cdr3_aa: CASSRVGGLQNTGELFF
cdr3_nt: TGTGCCAGCAGCCGGGTCGGGGGTCTTCAGAACACCGGGGAGCTGTTTTTT
clone_size: many
j_call: TRBJ2-2
v_call: TRBV5-5
d_call: .

cdr3_aa: CASSSDRFYGYTF
cdr3_nt: TGTGCCAGCAGCTCCGACAGGTTCTATGGCTACACCTTC
clone_size: medium-sized
j_call: TRBJ1-2
v_call: TRBV7-9
d_call: .

cdr3_aa: CASSYAAGEETQYF
cdr3_nt: TGTGCCAGCAGTTACGCGGCGGGGGAAGAGACCCAGTACTTC
clone_size: medium-sized
j_call: TRBJ2-5
v_call: TRBV6-6
d_call: TRBD2

cdr3_aa: CASSQVEDTTNEKLFF
cdr3_nt: TGCGCCAGCAGCCAAGTCGAGGACACAACTAATGAAAAACTGTTTTTT
clone_size: many
j_call: TRBJ1-4
v_call: TRBV4-1
d_call: .

cdr3_aa: CASSFGTAEQFF
cdr3_nt: TGTGCCAGCAGTTTCGGGACAGCTGAGCAGTTCTTC
clone_size: many
j_call: TRBJ2-1
v_call: TRBV12-3/TRBV12-4
d_call: TRBD1

cdr3_aa: CASSETAAGELFF
cdr3_nt: TGCGCCAGCAGTGAAACCGCTGCCGGGGAGCTGTTTTTT
clone_size: many
j_call: TRBJ2-2
v_call: TRBV10-2
d_call: .

cdr3_aa: CSVGSGAPNYGYTF
cdr3_nt: TGCAGCGTTGGGAGTGGAGCTCCTAACTATGGCTACACCTTC
clone_size: many
j_call: TRBJ1-2
v_call: TRBV29-1
d_call: .

cdr3_aa: CASSEEGTEKNYGYTF
cdr3_nt: TGTGCCAGCAGTGAAGAAGGGACAGAGAAAAACTATGGCTACACCTTC
clone_size: many
j_call: TRBJ1-2
v_call: TRBV6-1
d_call: TRBD1

cdr3_aa: CASRIGTASNSPLHF
cdr3_nt: TGTGCCAGCAGGATAGGGACAGCAAGTAATTCACCCCTCCACTTT
clone_size: many
j_call: TRBJ1-6
v_call: TRBV28
d_call: TRBD1

cdr3_aa: CASSLDSGRTDTQYF
cdr3_nt: TGTGCCAGCAGTTTAGATAGCGGTCGCACAGATACGCAGTATTTT
clone_size: medium-sized
j_call: TRBJ2-3
v_call: TRBV27
d_call: .

cdr3_aa: CASSPLGGGNGYTF
cdr3_nt: TGTGCCAGCAGTCCCCTGGGAGGGGGTAATGGCTACACCTTC
clone_size: many
j_call: TRBJ1-2
v_call: TRBV27
d_call: .

cdr3_aa: CASSPDYSTQYF
cdr3_nt: TGTGCCAGCAGTCCGGACTACTCTACGCAGTATTTT
clone_size: many
j_call: TRBJ2-3
v_call: TRBV6-2/TRBV6-3
d_call: .

cdr3_aa: CASSLDQGSDEQYF
cdr3_nt: TGTGCCAGCAGCTTAGATCAGGGTTCGGACGAGCAGTACTTC
clone_size: many
j_call: TRBJ2-7
v_call: TRBV7-6
d_call: .

cdr3_aa: CSVAGPETQYF
cdr3_nt: TGCAGTGTTGCCGGCCCGGAGACCCAGTACTTC
clone_size: medium-sized
j_call: TRBJ2-5
v_call: TRBV20-1
d_call: .

cdr3_aa: CASSLRRGVQETQYF
cdr3_nt: TGTGCCAGCAGTTTAAGGCGGGGGGTTCAAGAGACCCAGTACTTC
clone_size: many
j_call: TRBJ2-5
v_call: TRBV12-3/TRBV12-4
d_call: TRBD2

cdr3_aa: CASSPMKGGGANVLTF
cdr3_nt: TGTGCCAGCAGCCCCATGAAGGGTGGTGGGGCCAACGTCCTGACTTTC
clone_size: many
j_call: TRBJ2-6
v_call: TRBV4-2
d_call: .

cdr3_aa: CASSLGRLGHTLNTEAFF
cdr3_nt: TGCGCCAGCAGCTTGGGGCGATTAGGACACACACTGAACACTGAAGCTTTCTTT
clone_size: medium-sized
j_call: TRBJ1-1
v_call: TRBV5-1
d_call: .

cdr3_aa: CASGLQGPDTQYF
cdr3_nt: TGTGCCAGCGGATTACAGGGTCCAGATACGCAGTATTTT
clone_size: many
j_call: TRBJ2-3
v_call: TRBV28
d_call: .

cdr3_aa: CASSFLYSQGGYTF
cdr3_nt: TGTGCCAGCAGCTTTCTATACTCCCAGGGCGGCTACACCTTC
clone_size: many
j_call: TRBJ1-2
v_call: TRBV13
d_call: .

cdr3_aa: CASRDNSYNEQFF
cdr3_nt: TGTGCCAGCCGGGACAATTCCTACAATGAGCAGTTCTTC
clone_size: few
j_call: TRBJ2-1
v_call: TRBV6-2/TRBV6-3
d_call: .

cdr3_aa: CASSFYRLGQGLDGYTF
cdr3_nt: TGTGCCAGCAGTTTCTATCGATTGGGACAGGGTCTGGATGGCTACACCTTC
clone_size: few
j_call: TRBJ1-2
v_call: TRBV12-3/TRBV12-4
d_call: TRBD1

cdr3_aa: CASRLDRSSGNTIYF
cdr3_nt: TGTGCCAGTAGATTGGACAGAAGCTCTGGAAACACCATATATTTT
clone_size: many
j_call: TRBJ1-3
v_call: TRBV19
d_call: .

cdr3_aa: CASSLSGNFYNEQFF
cdr3_nt: TGTGCCAGCTCCCTGTCAGGGAATTTCTACAATGAGCAGTTCTTC
clone_size: many
j_call: TRBJ2-1
v_call: TRBV18
d_call: .

cdr3_aa: CASSPGGPGNTEAFF
cdr3_nt: TGTGCCAGCAGCCCAGGGGGTCCTGGGAACACTGAAGCTTTCTTT
clone_size: many
j_call: TRBJ1-1
v_call: TRBV5-4
d_call: TRBD1

cdr3_aa: CAWLQGGSWGVGELFF
cdr3_nt: TGTGCCTGGCTACAGGGAGGTTCTTGGGGCGTCGGGGAGCTGTTTTTT
clone_size: many
j_call: TRBJ2-2
v_call: TRBV30
d_call: .

cdr3_aa: CASSLGPQGNTEAFF
cdr3_nt: TGTGCCAGCAGCTTGGGACCACAGGGGAACACTGAAGCTTTCTTT
clone_size: medium-sized
j_call: TRBJ1-1
v_call: TRBV7-2
d_call: .

cdr3_aa: CASSGGQGASGNTIYF
cdr3_nt: TGCGCCAGCAGCGGTGGACAGGGGGCTTCTGGAAACACCATATATTTT
clone_size: many
j_call: TRBJ1-3
v_call: TRBV5-1
d_call: TRBD1

cdr3_aa: CASAPSSYEQYF
cdr3_nt: TGTGCCAGCGCCCCCAGCTCCTACGAGCAGTACTTC
clone_size: many
j_call: TRBJ2-7
v_call: TRBV28
d_call: .

cdr3_aa: CASSLQRGDQPQHF
cdr3_nt: TGTGCCAGCAGCTTACAGCGAGGTGATCAGCCCCAGCATTTT
clone_size: medium-sized
j_call: TRBJ1-5
v_call: TRBV7-6
d_call: .

cdr3_aa: CSASDWSRGEGNQPQHF
cdr3_nt: TGCAGTGCTAGTGATTGGTCCAGGGGTGAGGGCAATCAGCCCCAGCATTTT
clone_size: many
j_call: TRBJ1-5
v_call: TRBV20-1
d_call: .

cdr3_aa: CASSLTTNTEAFF
cdr3_nt: TGTGCTAGCAGCCTTACAACGAACACTGAAGCTTTCTTT
clone_size: many
j_call: TRBJ1-1
v_call: TRBV7-7
d_call: .

cdr3_aa: CAISDPFTQGYGANVLTF
cdr3_nt: TGTGCCATCAGTGACCCGTTTACCCAGGGTTACGGGGCCAACGTCCTGACTTTC
clone_size: many
j_call: TRBJ2-6
v_call: TRBV10-3
d_call: .

cdr3_aa: CASSPLGTGVNEQFF
cdr3_nt: TGTGCCAGCAGCCCTCTCGGGACAGGGGTCAATGAGCAGTTCTTC
clone_size: medium-sized
j_call: TRBJ2-1
v_call: TRBV11-3
d_call: TRBD1